This T cell receptor beta chain was identified in a study of tumor-infiltrating lymphocytes in primary liver carcinoma. Study-wide context: Patients, male and female, were 30 to 69 years old. Spanning 4.2 to 10 cm, the tumors were T1-T3 N0M0.

cDNA specific to TCR beta was made from 500 ng of total RNA, with a constant-region primer employed for priming. Slightly modified ARM-PCR with three nested multiplex PCR rounds yielded TCR beta libraries. The first two PCR rounds, nine to ten cycles each, used TRBV1-TRBV30 forward primers and a C-beta reverse primer. MiXCR was run by TCRdb on the multiplex PCR reads, yielding one entry per CDR3 protein. Of tens of thousands of distinct CDR3 sequences listed, around 70% are singletons. The CDR3 totals 16 residues. The V end lost 10 bases, the J end lost 2 bases, and 24 bases lay between the germline ends. CDR1 and CDR2 from the germline V gene are SGHDT and YYEEEE. Co-extracting RNA and DNA was done with roughly 17-32 mg of unsorted bulk tissue as input. Donors underwent surgery for histopathologically diagnosed primary liver carcinoma. Whole-study results and caveats: Tumor-adjacent and tumor-blood pairs showed less overlap than tumor region pairs.

The table lists this clonotype with a count of one. Antigen unknown. The receptor's source is a man aged 40-49 years with primary liver carcinoma and hepatitis B virus infection. This chain links TRBV5-6 with TRBJ1-1; D might be TRBD1 (6 bases). Sequencing input: liver tumor tissue from sampling region 1. Subset of the sample: tumor region T1, superior pole. CDR3 bases: TGTGCCGTCAGCTTGGCCTTCGGACAGATTAACACTGAAGCTTTCTTT. Protein sequence: CAVSLAFGQINTEAFF.